The 11 T cell receptor beta chains listed next were all sequenced from one sample in a study of blood T cell repertoires in COVID-19. Generated by immunoSEQ multiplex PCR, the TCRdb table keeps only in-frame clones and is missing some. Counted here are about 250,000 clones, about 85% occurring once; the ten biggest clones make up 3% to 3.5%. The specimen was peripheral blood. These receptors were collected from a man in his late teens or twenties with active or convalescent COVID-19.

The chain combines TRBV28 with TRBJ1-6; the match to TRBD1 covers 12 bases. Trimming at V came to 5 bases and at J to 10 bases, leaving 3 bases not matched to a gene. The germline CDR1 and CDR2 sequences are MDHEN and SYDVKM. The CDR3 has 14 amino acids. The chain's CDR3 is CASSRGQGASPLHF. The CDR3, as DNA: TGTGCCAGCAGTAGGGGACAGGGGGCCTCACCCCTCCACTTT.

The chain combines TRBV4-3 with TRBJ2-7, with D possibly matching TRBD2 (6 bases). V was pared by 1 base and J by 6 bases, with 10 bases between. The CDR3 is 13 residues long. Per germline, CDR1 LGHNA and CDR2 YSLEER. The CDR3 DNA is TGCGCCAGCAGCCAAGTCCCCGGGAGCGAGCAGTACTTC. Amino acid sequence: CASSQVPGSEQYF.

This chain connects TRBV7-2 to TRBJ1-1, with D possibly matching TRBD1 (5 bases). Trimming removed 4 bases at V and 0 bases at J, with 12 bases between. Germline V lookup: CDR1 SGHTA, CDR2 FQGNSA. The CDR3 loop spans 15 amino acids. In DNA form, the CDR3 reads TGTGCCAGCAGCTCACACCAGGGTATGAACACTGAAGCTTTCTTT. Residues: CASSSHQGMNTEAFF.

This clone was counted once. V usage is TRBV7-3 and J usage is TRBJ2-1, with 8 bases that match TRBD2. V shed 1 base, J shed 5 bases, and the junction held 7 bases outside the gene matches. From germline, CDR1 is SGHTA and CDR2 FQGTGA. CDR3 length: 16 amino acids. In DNA, the CDR3 is TGTGCCAGCAGCTTAAGGGTAGCGGGGCTCCACAATGAGCAGTTCTTC. It is translated as CASSLRVAGLHNEQFF.

The chain couples TRBV10-3 to TRBJ2-7; 10 nucleotides agree with TRBD2. Germline V CDR1 and CDR2: ENHRY, SYGVKD. This CDR3 has 14 amino acids. J gave up 2 bases and V 2 bases, and 0 bases lay outside the gene matches. The CDR3 DNA sequence: TGTGCCATCAGTGAGCTAGCGGGAGCCTACGAGCAGTACTTC. Protein product: CAISELAGAYEQYF.

The V call is TRBV12-3 or TRBV12-4, the J call TRBJ2-1; a possible D gene is TRBD2 (5 bases). The length of the CDR3 is 11 residues. Trimming took 5 bases from V and 12 from J, leaving 11 bases between them. In DNA form, the CDR3 reads TGTGCCAGCAGTCTACTAGAAGCGCAGTTCTTC. It translates to CASSLLEAQFF.

The chain combines TRBV6-5 with TRBJ2-7, with TRBD2 as a possible D gene (6 bases). The V end lost 6 bases, the J end lost 0 bases, and 12 bases lay between the germline ends. The CDR3 has 14 amino acids. Germline CDR1 MNHEY, CDR2 SVGAGI. The CDR3 reads CASRSPGSSYEQYF. CDR3 sequence (DNA): TGTGCCAGCAGATCCCCCGGGAGCTCCTACGAGCAGTACTTC.

The rearrangement links TRBV9 to TRBJ2-5; TRBD1 aligns across 8 bases. The CDR3 runs 13 residues. The germline V gene encodes CDR1 SGDLS and CDR2 YYNGEE. V was clipped by 3 bases and J by 5 bases; unmatched bases: 3. The CDR3 loop reads CASSDTGGETQYF. The CDR3 nucleotides read TGTGCCAGCAGCGACACAGGGGGGGAGACCCAGTACTTC.

This chain connects TRBV5-1 to TRBJ1-1, with 8 bases aligning to TRBD1. This CDR3 is built from 17 residues. V lost 2 bases, J lost 0 bases, and 9 bases stayed unmatched. Germline CDR1 and CDR2: SGHRS and YFSETQ. CDR3 region: CASSFFGTGGLNTEAFF. CDR3 DNA: TGCGCCAGCAGCTTCTTCGGGACAGGCGGTTTGAACACTGAAGCTTTCTTT.

The J gene is TRBJ2-6, the V gene TRBV27, with TRBD1 as a possible D gene (6 bases). In germline, CDR1 is MNHEY, CDR2 SMNVEV (reference sequence). The CDR3 extends over 16 amino acids. V lost 6 bases, J lost 0 bases, and 12 bases lay in between. The CDR3 region has the DNA TGTGCCAGCAGATCACAGGGCTACTCTGGGGCCAACGTCCTGACTTTC. Amino acid sequence: CASRSQGYSGANVLTF.

A remark on this clone: Other DNA variants within this sample encode the same CDR3. The V call is TRBV6-5, the J call TRBJ1-1; TRBD1 agrees at 8 bases. In germline, CDR1 is MNHEY, CDR2 SVGAGI. The V gene end was trimmed by 5 bases and the J gene end by 5 bases; junction bases not matched to a gene: 1. The CDR3 is made up of 12 amino acids. In nucleotides, the CDR3 is TGTGCCAGCAGTACAGGGGGGACTGAAGCTTTCTTT. The encoded protein is CASSTGGTEAFF.